This is a list of T cell receptor beta chains from one sample in a study of Ad26.COV2.S vaccination and SARS-CoV-2 variants. Repertoires were generated with immunoSEQ multiplex PCR, while TCRdb's copy carries only in-frame clones and drops some. Of 380,000 or so clones in the sample, about 86% are singletons; the top ten hold about 10%. Sequences were derived from peripheral blood, sampled in a trial of Ad26.COV2.S vaccine versus placebo. The receptors come from a person aged 18 to 59 who received the Ad26.COV2.S COVID-19 vaccine or a placebo. CDR3s include the opening cysteine and the closing phenylalanine or tryptophan. D genes are given only for firm matches. The listing skips clone size in some rows; elsewhere it reads once, few, many or a size class.

j_call: TRBJ2-7; v_call: TRBV7-2; d_call: .; clone_size: .; cdr3_aa: CASSQTGPFYEQYF; cdr3_nt: TGTGCCAGCAGCCAAACGGGACCCTTTTACGAGCAGTACTTC
j_call: TRBJ1-5; v_call: TRBV7-9; d_call: .; clone_size: .; cdr3_aa: CASSFDSNQPQHF; cdr3_nt: TGTGCCAGCAGCTTTGACAGCAATCAGCCCCAGCATTTT
j_call: TRBJ2-3; v_call: TRBV27; d_call: TRBD1; clone_size: once; cdr3_aa: CASSSFNGQGTDTQYF; cdr3_nt: TGTGCCAGCAGTTCCTTTAACGGACAGGGCACAGATACGCAGTATTTT
j_call: TRBJ2-2; v_call: TRBV19; d_call: .; clone_size: few; cdr3_aa: CASSPPDGQGPGELFF; cdr3_nt: TGTGCCAGTAGTCCCCCGGACGGTCAAGGGCCCGGGGAGCTGTTTTTT
j_call: TRBJ1-4; v_call: TRBV5-1; d_call: .; clone_size: once; cdr3_aa: CASSLNIGTSGGEKLFF; cdr3_nt: TGCGCCAGCAGCTTGAACATCGGGACCTCGGGGGGTGAAAAACTGTTTTTT
j_call: TRBJ2-7; v_call: TRBV2; d_call: TRBD1; clone_size: .; cdr3_aa: CASRAPGQGAYEQYF; cdr3_nt: TGTGCCAGCAGAGCACCGGGACAGGGGGCTTACGAGCAGTACTTC
j_call: TRBJ2-1; v_call: TRBV2; d_call: TRBD2; clone_size: .; cdr3_aa: CASSERSGGGNEQFF; cdr3_nt: TGTGCCAGCAGTGAACGGAGCGGGGGAGGCAATGAGCAGTTCTTC
j_call: TRBJ2-5; v_call: TRBV11-2; d_call: TRBD2; clone_size: few; cdr3_aa: CASSPSSGGSETQYF; cdr3_nt: TGTGCCAGCAGCCCCTCAAGCGGGGGGTCAGAGACCCAGTACTTC
j_call: TRBJ1-3; v_call: TRBV3-1/TRBV3-2; d_call: TRBD1; clone_size: .; cdr3_aa: CASSPRDRVGYGNTIYF; cdr3_nt: TGTGCCAGCAGCCCGCGGGACAGGGTAGGATACGGAAACACCATATATTTT
j_call: TRBJ2-3; v_call: TRBV11-2; d_call: TRBD1; clone_size: .; cdr3_aa: CASSSRQGLTDTQYF; cdr3_nt: TGTGCCAGCAGCTCCCGACAGGGGCTCACAGATACGCAGTATTTT
j_call: TRBJ2-7; v_call: TRBV27; d_call: .; clone_size: .; cdr3_aa: CASRELTGTAYEQYF; cdr3_nt: TGTGCCAGCAGGGAACTGACAGGCACCGCATACGAGCAGTACTTC
j_call: TRBJ2-3; v_call: TRBV24-1; d_call: .; clone_size: .; cdr3_aa: CATSGWTVTDTQYF; cdr3_nt: TGTGCCACCAGTGGTTGGACGGTCACAGATACGCAGTATTTT
j_call: TRBJ1-1; v_call: TRBV19; d_call: TRBD1; clone_size: .; cdr3_aa: CASSISGTGSGDFF; cdr3_nt: TGTGCCAGTAGTATTTCCGGGACAGGGAGTGGCGATTTCTTT
j_call: TRBJ2-2; v_call: TRBV18; d_call: TRBD2; clone_size: .; cdr3_aa: CASSPQTSGDTGELFF; cdr3_nt: TGTGCCAGCTCACCTCAGACTAGCGGGGACACCGGGGAGCTGTTTTTT
j_call: TRBJ2-5; v_call: TRBV18; d_call: .; clone_size: .; cdr3_aa: CASSPSSGARETQYF; cdr3_nt: TGTGCCAGCTCACCATCTTCGGGGGCCCGGGAGACCCAGTACTTC
j_call: TRBJ1-4; v_call: TRBV11-2; d_call: TRBD1; clone_size: .; cdr3_aa: CASRKPGQINEKLFF; cdr3_nt: TGTGCCAGCAGAAAACCGGGACAGATTAATGAAAAACTGTTTTTT
j_call: TRBJ2-1; v_call: TRBV5-4; d_call: .; clone_size: .; cdr3_aa: CASSPRVVASSYNEQFF; cdr3_nt: TGTGCCAGCAGTCCCCGCGTCGTCGCTAGCTCCTACAATGAGCAGTTCTTC
j_call: TRBJ2-7; v_call: TRBV20-1; d_call: .; clone_size: .; cdr3_aa: CSASPSPSYEQYF; cdr3_nt: TGCAGTGCTAGTCCAAGTCCCTCCTACGAGCAGTACTTC
j_call: TRBJ2-5; v_call: TRBV10-1; d_call: .; clone_size: .; cdr3_aa: CASNFPGETQYF; cdr3_nt: TGCGCCAGCAACTTTCCAGGCGAGACCCAGTACTTC
j_call: TRBJ1-3; v_call: TRBV29-1; d_call: .; clone_size: .; cdr3_aa: CSARRGSGNTIYF; cdr3_nt: TGCAGCGCCCGACGGGGCTCTGGAAACACCATATATTTT
j_call: TRBJ2-5; v_call: TRBV2; d_call: TRBD1; clone_size: .; cdr3_aa: CASGRQGRETQYF; cdr3_nt: TGTGCCAGCGGGAGACAGGGGCGAGAGACCCAGTACTTC
j_call: TRBJ1-5; v_call: TRBV18; d_call: .; clone_size: .; cdr3_aa: CASSLGAPRGESYSNQPQHF; cdr3_nt: TGTGCCAGCTCACTGGGTGCTCCTCGGGGGGAATCATATAGCAATCAGCCCCAGCATTTT
j_call: TRBJ2-7; v_call: TRBV7-3; d_call: .; clone_size: .; cdr3_aa: CASSFSWGYEQYF; cdr3_nt: TGTGCCAGCAGCTTTTCCTGGGGGTACGAGCAGTACTTC
j_call: TRBJ1-4; v_call: TRBV7-2; d_call: TRBD1; clone_size: .; cdr3_aa: CASSPYDRGRGEKLFF; cdr3_nt: TGTGCCAGCAGTCCCTATGACAGGGGGCGAGGGGAAAAACTGTTTTTT
j_call: TRBJ2-5; v_call: TRBV7-2; d_call: TRBD1; clone_size: .; cdr3_aa: CASSSQGGRETQYF; cdr3_nt: TGTGCCAGCAGCTCCCAAGGGGGCCGAGAGACCCAGTACTTC
j_call: TRBJ2-1; v_call: TRBV28; d_call: .; clone_size: .; cdr3_aa: CASSLQYQEQFF; cdr3_nt: TGTGCCAGCAGCCTTCAGTATCAGGAGCAGTTCTTC
j_call: TRBJ1-2; v_call: TRBV19; d_call: TRBD1; clone_size: .; cdr3_aa: CASSTTGTGTYGYTF; cdr3_nt: TGTGCCAGTAGCACCACCGGGACAGGGACCTATGGCTACACCTTC
j_call: TRBJ2-3; v_call: TRBV18; d_call: .; clone_size: .; cdr3_aa: CASSRDRTDTQYF; cdr3_nt: TGTGCCAGCTCCCGGGACCGCACAGATACGCAGTATTTT
j_call: TRBJ2-1; v_call: TRBV27; d_call: .; clone_size: .; cdr3_aa: CASSLSPYNEQFF; cdr3_nt: TGTGCCAGCAGTTTGTCACCTTACAATGAGCAGTTCTTC
j_call: TRBJ2-1; v_call: TRBV4-3; d_call: .; clone_size: .; cdr3_aa: CASSQGLAFNEQFF; cdr3_nt: TGCGCCAGCAGCCAAGGGCTAGCTTTTAATGAGCAGTTCTTC
j_call: TRBJ2-1; v_call: TRBV4-1; d_call: .; clone_size: .; cdr3_aa: CASRKYGLDNEQFF; cdr3_nt: TGCGCCAGCAGAAAATATGGGCTAGACAATGAGCAGTTCTTC